The source of this TCR beta chain is a study of T cell repertoires in cytomegalovirus infection. Study information: The study used recently identified HLA-C-restricted and well-studied HLA-B-restricted CMV epitopes. A matching HLA type, together with CMV infection, was signaled by public TCR beta signatures.

Using its own MiXCR run on the reads, TCRdb lists one record per CDR3 protein. In the table there are fewer than 350,000 distinct CDR3 sequences, about 29% of which are singletons. With regard to this clonotype: Its antigen is unidentified.

Study observations and caveats: The study identified carriers of CMV plus the relevant HLA from cumulative public TCR beta family frequency. The ex vivo response was dominated by HLA-C-restricted CMV-specific TCR beta clonotypes.

The receptor was isolated from a human donor in good health (CMV status not recorded). Some clones in this sample may be carry-over from other donors' samples. Sequencing used cultured PBMCs, obtained from culture after CMV antigen stimulation.

CDR3 DNA sequence: TGTGCCAGCAGTAAGGGGTTTCTAGCGCTAAACAATGAGCAGTTCTTC. Translating gives CASSKGFLALNNEQFF. The chain recombines TRBV28 with TRBJ2-1, with TRBD2 as a possible D gene (6 bases). V was trimmed by 5 bases and J by 5 bases, leaving 19 bases between them. Per germline, CDR1 MDHEN and CDR2 SYDVKM. This CDR3 comprises 16 residues.